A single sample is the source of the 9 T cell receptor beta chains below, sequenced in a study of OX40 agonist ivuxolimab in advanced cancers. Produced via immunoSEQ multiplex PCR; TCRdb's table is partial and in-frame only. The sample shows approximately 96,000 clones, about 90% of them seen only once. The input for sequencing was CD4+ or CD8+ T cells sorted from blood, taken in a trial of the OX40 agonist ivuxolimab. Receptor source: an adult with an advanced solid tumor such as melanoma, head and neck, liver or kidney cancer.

The CDR3 bases are TGCGCCAGCAGTCAGTGGCCCCCTTCCCAAGAGACCCAGTACTTC. Translated: CASSQWPPSQETQYF. The gene calls are TRBV5-1 and TRBJ2-5, with unresolved D. Germline V gene sequence: CDR1 SGHRS, CDR2 YFSETQ. The germline V and J ends were trimmed by 5 bases and 1 base, with 15 bases remaining between them. The CDR3 extends over 15 amino acids.

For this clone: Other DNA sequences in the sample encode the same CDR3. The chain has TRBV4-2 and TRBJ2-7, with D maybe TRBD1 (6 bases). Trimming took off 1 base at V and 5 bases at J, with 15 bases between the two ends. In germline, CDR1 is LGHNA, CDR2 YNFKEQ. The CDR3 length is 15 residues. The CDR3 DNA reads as TGTGCCAGCAGCCAAGCCACAGGGTCTCACAACGAGCAGTACTTC. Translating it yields CASSQATGSHNEQYF.

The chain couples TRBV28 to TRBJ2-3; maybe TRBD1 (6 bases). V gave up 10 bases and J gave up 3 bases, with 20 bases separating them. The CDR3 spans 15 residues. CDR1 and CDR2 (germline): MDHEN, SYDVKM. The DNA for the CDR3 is TGTGCCATTAACCGCCGGGACATTTCAACAGATACGCAGTATTTT. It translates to CAINRRDISTDTQYF.

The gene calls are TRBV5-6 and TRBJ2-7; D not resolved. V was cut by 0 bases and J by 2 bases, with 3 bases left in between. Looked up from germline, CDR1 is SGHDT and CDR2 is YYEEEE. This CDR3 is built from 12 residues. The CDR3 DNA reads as TGTGCCAGCAGCTTGGGGGCCTACGAGCAGTACTTC. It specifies CASSLGAYEQYF. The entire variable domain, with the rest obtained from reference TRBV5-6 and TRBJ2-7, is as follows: DAGVTQSPTHLIKTRGQQVTLRCSPKSGHDTVSWYQQALGQGPQFIFQYYEEEERQRGNFPDRFSGHQFPNYSSELNVNALLLGDSALYLCASSLGAYEQYFGPGTRLTVT.

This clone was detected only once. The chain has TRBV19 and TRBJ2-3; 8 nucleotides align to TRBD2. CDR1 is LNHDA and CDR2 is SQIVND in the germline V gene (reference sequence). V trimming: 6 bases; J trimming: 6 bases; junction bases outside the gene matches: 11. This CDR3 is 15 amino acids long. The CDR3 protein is CASSSGTRRVDTQYF. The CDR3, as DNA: TGTGCCAGTAGCTCCGGGACTAGGAGGGTGGATACGCAGTATTTT.

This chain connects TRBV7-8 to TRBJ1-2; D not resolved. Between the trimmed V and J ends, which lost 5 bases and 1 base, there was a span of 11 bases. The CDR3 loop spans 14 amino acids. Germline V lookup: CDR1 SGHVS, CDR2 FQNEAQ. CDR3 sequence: CASSPGRFNYGYTF. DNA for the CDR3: TGTGCCAGCAGCCCGGGGAGGTTTAACTATGGCTACACCTTC.

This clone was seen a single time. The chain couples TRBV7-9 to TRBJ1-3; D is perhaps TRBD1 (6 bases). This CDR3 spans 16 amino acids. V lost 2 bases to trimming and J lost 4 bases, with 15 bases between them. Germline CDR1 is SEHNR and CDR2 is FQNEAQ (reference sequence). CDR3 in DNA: TGTGCCAGCAGCTTAATTCCGGGGGCTGCAGGAAACACCATATATTTT. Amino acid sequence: CASSLIPGAAGNTIYF.

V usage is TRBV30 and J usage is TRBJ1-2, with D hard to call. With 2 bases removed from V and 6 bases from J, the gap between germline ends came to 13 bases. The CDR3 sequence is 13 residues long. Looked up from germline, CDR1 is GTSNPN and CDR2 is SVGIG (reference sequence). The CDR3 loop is CAWSLGHKDGYTF. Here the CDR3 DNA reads TGTGCCTGGAGTCTCGGCCATAAAGATGGCTACACCTTC.

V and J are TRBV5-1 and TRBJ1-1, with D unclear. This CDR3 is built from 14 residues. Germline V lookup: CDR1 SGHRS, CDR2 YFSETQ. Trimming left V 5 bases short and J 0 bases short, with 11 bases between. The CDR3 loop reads CASREFRVNTEAFF. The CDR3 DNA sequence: TGCGCCAGCAGGGAGTTTCGTGTGAACACTGAAGCTTTCTTT.